The 21 T cell receptor beta chains below come from one sample, sequenced in a study of blood T cell repertoires in COVID-19. Clones were read by immunoSEQ multiplex PCR, and TCRdb kept only the in-frame ones, dropping some. The profile shows 250,000 to 400,000 clones, 75% to 90% of them singletons. Sequences were obtained from peripheral blood. Receptors originate from a woman aged 25 to 39 with COVID-19, enrolled during active disease.

In its sample, this clone was seen once. The V and J genes are TRBV6-6 and TRBJ2-7; no definite D call. Between the trimmed V and J ends, which lost 0 bases and 2 bases, there was a span of 8 bases. Germline-derived CDR1 and CDR2 are MNHNY and SVGAGI (reference sequence). This CDR3 region has 14 residues. CDR3 sequence: CASSYSDGAYEQYF. CDR3 in DNA: TGTGCCAGCAGTTACTCCGACGGAGCCTACGAGCAGTACTTC.

A single count supports this clone. V gene TRBV28 combines with J gene TRBJ2-6; TRBD1 matches at 10 bases. Germline loops: CDR1 MDHEN, CDR2 SYDVKM. The CDR3 length is 16 residues. V dropped 6 bases and J dropped 3; count of bases not matched to a gene: 5. The CDR3 protein is CASRGTGVFGANVLTF. The DNA for the CDR3 is TGTGCCAGCAGGGGGACAGGGGTCTTTGGGGCCAACGTCCTGACTTTC. Based on the CDR3 plus reference TRBV28 and TRBJ2-6, the full variable domain is DVKVTQSSRYLVKRTGEKVFLECVQDMDHENMFWYRQDPGLGLRLIYFSYDVKMKEKGDIPEGYSVSREKKERFSLILESASTNQTSMYLCASRGTGVFGANVLTFGAGSRLTVL.

The chain combines TRBV11-2 with TRBJ2-1; TRBD2 matches at 10 bases. The trim removed 2 bases at V and 4 bases at J, leaving 5 bases unmatched. CDR1 and CDR2 (germline): SGHAT, FQNNGV. The CDR3 runs 16 residues. The CDR3, as DNA: TGTGCCAGCAGCTTACTTCGGACTAGCGGTTACAATGAGCAGTTCTTC. Its translation is CASSLLRTSGYNEQFF.

This clone is a singleton in its sample. The J gene is TRBJ2-7, the V gene TRBV7-2, with a weak D call TRBD2 (5 bases). The CDR3 spans 15 residues. Germline CDR1 is SGHTA and CDR2 is FQGNSA. The V end lost 3 bases, the J end lost 2 bases, and 14 bases lay between the germline ends. CDR3 region: CASSFGPLGTYEQYF. Written as DNA, the CDR3 is TGTGCCAGCAGCTTTGGCCCACTAGGAACCTACGAGCAGTACTTC.

The chain couples TRBV20-1 to TRBJ1-5, with 7 bases fitting TRBD1. This CDR3 contains 11 residues. Germline trimming cut 5 bases from V and 5 bases from J; bases unmatched to any gene: 0. Germline V CDR1 and CDR2: DFQATT, SNEGSKA (reference sequence). CDR3: CSAGTDQPQHF. For the CDR3, the DNA is TGCAGTGCTGGGACAGATCAGCCCCAGCATTTT.

V is TRBV5-1 and J is TRBJ2-1; 10 bases are shared with TRBD1. The V gene end was trimmed by 5 bases and the J gene end by 7 bases; junction bases not matched to a gene: 6. The CDR3 runs 14 residues. CDR1 and CDR2 (germline): SGHRS, YFSETQ. The CDR3 spells CASSRDRGWNEQFF. CDR3 nucleotide sequence: TGCGCCAGCAGTCGGGACAGGGGTTGGAATGAGCAGTTCTTC.

The genes are TRBV6-5 and TRBJ1-2, with no clear D. Trimming removed 6 bases from V and 7 bases from J, with 15 bases in between. The CDR3 is made up of 13 amino acids. Germline-derived CDR1 and CDR2 are MNHEY and SVGAGI. CDR3 sequence (DNA): TGTGCCAGCAGCGACCCGGACTTAGGTGGCTACACCTTC. It specifies CASSDPDLGGYTF.

V gene TRBV11-2 combines with J gene TRBJ1-1, with 9 bases identical to TRBD1. V dropped 5 bases and J dropped 1; count of bases not matched to a gene: 5. The length of the CDR3 is 15 residues. The V gene's germline CDR1 is SGHAT and CDR2 FQNNGV. The CDR3 bases are TGTGCCAGCAGCGACTGGGACAGGGCGAACACTGAAGCTTTCTTT. It codes for CASSDWDRANTEAFF.

This sequence joins TRBV5-4 and TRBJ2-2, with 11 bases identical to TRBD2. The CDR3 totals 16 residues. The J segment lost 4 bases and the V segment lost 4 bases, leaving 6 bases of the junction unmatched. From germline, CDR1 is SGHNT and CDR2 YYREEE (reference sequence). CDR3 amino acids: CASSPGTSGPTGELFF. The CDR3 coding sequence is TGTGCCAGCAGCCCCGGGACTAGCGGTCCCACCGGGGAGCTGTTTTTT.

This clone was seen a few times. The chain combines TRBV28 with TRBJ1-3, with D perhaps matching TRBD1 (5 bases). The CDR3 is made up of 13 amino acids. Germline CDR1 and CDR2: MDHEN and SYDVKM. Between the trimmed V and J ends, which lost 2 bases and 4 bases, there was a span of 6 bases. In nucleotides, the CDR3 is TGTGCCAGCAGTTTACAGGGAGGAAACACCATATATTTT. Its protein is CASSLQGGNTIYF.

The chain recombines TRBV30 with TRBJ2-1; weak D call: TRBD1 (6 bases). The CDR3 extends over 15 amino acids. V was trimmed by 0 bases and J by 6 bases, leaving 15 bases between them. Germline assignment: CDR1 GTSNPN and CDR2 SVGIG (reference sequence). As DNA, the CDR3 is TGTGCCTGGAGTGTGGGGGCGATGGGTCGCAATGAGCAGTTCTTC. As protein: CAWSVGAMGRNEQFF.

This chain connects TRBV21-1 to TRBJ2-2; TRBD1 is taken as the D call from the table, unchecked against the DNA. TRBV21-1 is reported as a pseudogene. This CDR3 has 11 residues. The CDR3 is CASSTSGELFF. In DNA, the CDR3 is TGTGCCAGCAGCACCAGCGGGGAGCTGTTTTTT.

The chain has TRBV19 and TRBJ1-1; 7 bases fit TRBD1. Trimming took 7 bases from V and 4 from J; bases not matched to a gene: 6. CDR3 length equals 13 residues. Germline V CDR1 and CDR2: LNHDA, SQIVND (reference sequence). In DNA form, the CDR3 reads TGTGCCAGTACCGACACAGGGGCCACTGAAGCTTTCTTT. As protein: CASTDTGATEAFF.

The rearrangement links TRBV28 to TRBJ2-3; 7 nucleotides line up with TRBD2. V shed 8 bases, J shed 4 bases, and the junction held 12 bases outside the gene matches. This CDR3 comprises 15 residues. Germline V CDR1 and CDR2: MDHEN, SYDVKM. CDR3 region: CASGTLAVSADTQYF. The DNA of the CDR3 is TGTGCCAGCGGGACCCTAGCGGTAAGCGCAGATACGCAGTATTTT.

This sequence joins TRBV28 and TRBJ1-4; 7 bases are shared with TRBD1. The V and J ends lost 5 bases and 8 bases, in that order; junction bases with no gene match: 11. Looked up from germline, CDR1 is MDHEN and CDR2 is SYDVKM. The CDR3 runs 15 residues. This CDR3 is CASSPYRDREEKLFF. In DNA, the CDR3 is TGTGCCAGCAGTCCATACCGGGACAGAGAAGAAAAACTGTTTTTT.

The rearrangement joins TRBV13 to TRBJ2-3; possibly TRBD1 for D (5 bases). Germline CDR1 reads PRHDT; CDR2 reads FYEKMQ (reference sequence). Deletions cut 4 bases from V and 0 bases from J, with 11 bases between. This CDR3 is 15 amino acids long. CDR3 sequence reads: CASSSRTHSTDTQYF. The DNA for the CDR3 is TGTGCCAGCAGCTCCCGGACACATAGCACAGATACGCAGTATTTT.

The gene calls are TRBV7-2 and TRBJ2-1; 13 bases map to TRBD2. The CDR3 is made up of 18 amino acids. Germline loops: CDR1 SGHTA, CDR2 FQGNSA. V lost 1 base, J lost 1 base, and 4 bases stayed unmatched. The CDR3 is CASSLGGLAGVSYNEQFF. CDR3 coding DNA: TGTGCCAGCAGCTTAGGTGGACTAGCGGGAGTGTCCTACAATGAGCAGTTCTTC.

This clone was seen just once. At one boundary the junction diverges from the germline segment, which might be a read error. This rearrangement joins TRBV3-1 (or the pseudogene TRBV3-2) to TRBJ1-5; 12 bases are shared with TRBD1. This CDR3 has 14 residues. Germline CDR1 reads LGHDT; CDR2 reads YNNKEL (reference sequence). The CDR3, as DNA: TGTGCCAGCAGTGGGACAGGGGGCAACCAGCCCCAGCATTTT. Protein product: CASSGTGGNQPQHF.

J is TRBJ1-2 and V is TRBV30, with TRBD1 matching over 7 bases. Germline V lookup: CDR1 GTSNPN, CDR2 SVGIG (reference sequence). CDR3 length equals 13 residues. J was trimmed by 6 bases and V by 0 bases; bases with no gene match: 4. CDR3 residues: CAWSVTGVDGYTF. The CDR3 nucleotides are TGTGCCTGGAGTGTAACAGGGGTCGATGGCTACACCTTC. The variable domain in full, with the rest retrieved from reference TRBV30 and TRBJ1-2, is SQTIHQWPATLVQPVGSPLSLECTVEGTSNPNLYWYRQAAGRGLQLLFYSVGIGQISSEVPQNLSASRPQDRQFILSSKKLLLSDSGFYLCAWSVTGVDGYTFGSGTRLTVV.

The chain couples TRBV5-4 to TRBJ1-1; 7 positions agree with TRBD1. Germline lookup yields CDR1 SGHNT and CDR2 YYREEE (reference sequence). The CDR3 loop spans 13 amino acids. V lost 9 bases and J lost 1; bases outside the gene matches: 6. In DNA form, the CDR3 reads TGTGCCACCAGGACAGGAGAGAACACTGAAGCTTTCTTT. Protein product: CATRTGENTEAFF.

V gene TRBV5-1 combines with J gene TRBJ2-7; 7 nucleotides line up with TRBD2. The CDR3 consists of 14 residues. Trimming at V came to 0 bases and at J to 3 bases, leaving 3 bases not matched to a gene. Per germline, CDR1 SGHRS and CDR2 YFSETQ. Written as DNA, the CDR3 is TGCGCCAGCAGCTTGGCCCCTAGCGGCTACGAGCAGTACTTC. Protein sequence: CASSLAPSGYEQYF.